A single sample is the source of the 12 T cell receptor beta chains below, sequenced in a study of T-cell reconstitution after alpha-beta-depleted transplantation in children. Unique molecular identifiers were incorporated when the TCRbeta library was constructed. TCRdb re-called the PCR reads with MiXCR, one entry per CDR3 protein. The table records about 250,000 distinct CDR3 sequences, 20% to 30% of them present only once. The sample was PBMCs, mostly from graft donor cells, taken 360 days after TCRalphabeta/CD19-depleted stem cell transplant. The receptors derive from a female patient aged 2-9 years who had a stem cell transplant for congenital amegakaryocytic thrombocytopenia, so the T cells may come from the graft donor.

The sample holds a few counts of this clonotype. The chain couples TRBV11-2 to TRBJ1-1; D call uncertain. CDR3 length equals 17 residues. The V end lost 2 bases, the J end lost 0 bases, and 16 bases lay between the germline ends. CDR1 is SGHAT and CDR2 is FQNNGV in the germline V gene. The CDR3 DNA sequence: TGTGCCAGCAGCTTACCGGACCCCTGGAGCATGAACACTGAAGCTTTCTTT. Translating gives CASSLPDPWSMNTEAFF.

This chain joins TRBV4-1 and TRBJ2-5; D not resolved. V lost 3 bases, J lost 5 bases, and 19 bases lay in between. Germline V gene data show CDR1 as MGHRA and CDR2 as YSYEKL. This CDR3 is 16 amino acids long. The CDR3 nucleotides are TGCGCCAGCAGCCAGGGAATGGACGGTGTTATGGAGACCCAGTACTTC. Translation: CASSQGMDGVMETQYF.

The chain is built from TRBV30 and TRBJ1-6, with TRBD1 as a possible D gene (6 bases). The length of the CDR3 is 13 residues. V gave up 5 bases and J gave up 8 bases, with 13 bases separating them. Germline V gene sequence: CDR1 GTSNPN, CDR2 SVGIG (reference sequence). The CDR3 DNA reads TGTGCCTGGGCGGACAGCCGCGATTCACCCCTCCACTTT. This encodes CAWADSRDSPLHF.

A note on this clonotype: A much larger clone sits a single nucleotide away, making a read error possible. The chain has TRBV12-3 or TRBV12-4 and TRBJ2-1; TRBD2 matches at 11 bases. Trimming at V came to 7 bases and at J to 0 bases, leaving 8 bases not matched to a gene. CDR3 size: 17 residues. CDR3 sequence (DNA): TGTGCCAGCACATCAGGACTAGCGGGTGACTCCTACAATGAGCAGTTCTTC. Its protein product is CASTSGLAGDSYNEQFF.

The CDR3 protein is CASSSPLIDESNQPQHF. CDR3 DNA sequence: TGCGCCAGCAGCTCCCCCCTAATTGACGAAAGCAATCAGCCCCAGCATTTT. The J gene is TRBJ1-5, the V gene TRBV5-1, with D unclear. The V gene's germline CDR1 is SGHRS and CDR2 YFSETQ. V was trimmed by 3 bases and J by 1 base, leaving 17 bases between them. The CDR3 spans 17 residues.

This clonotype was found once. Just one base apart from a much larger clone, this may be a read error. The chain is built from TRBV9 and TRBJ2-7; unclear D gene. Per germline, CDR1 SGDLS and CDR2 YYNGEE. The CDR3 sequence is 11 residues long. The CDR3 bases are TGTTCCAGCACAACATCCTACGAGCAGTACTTC. Its protein product is CSSTTSYEQYF.

This clonotype was detected ten times or more. The rearrangement links TRBV5-1 to TRBJ2-1, with D possibly TRBD2 on 5 matching bases. The CDR3 is 16 residues long. The V and J ends lost 1 base and 7 bases respectively, with 18 bases between them. Per the germline V gene, CDR1 is SGHRS and CDR2 is YFSETQ. This CDR3 is CASSLFFGVGTNEQFF. The CDR3 DNA sequence: TGCGCCAGCAGCTTGTTCTTCGGGGTGGGTACAAATGAGCAGTTCTTC.

The chain combines TRBV5-1 with TRBJ2-7, with 7 bases identical to TRBD2. The V and J ends lost 0 bases and 0 bases, in that order; junction bases with no gene match: 6. CDR1 and CDR2 (germline): SGHRS, YFSETQ. CDR3 length equals 16 residues. CDR3 amino acids: CASSLVASGTSYEQYF. CDR3 nucleotides: TGCGCCAGCAGCTTGGTCGCTAGCGGAACCTCCTACGAGCAGTACTTC.

The chain recombines TRBV18 with TRBJ2-7; TRBD2 aligns across 8 bases. V dropped 2 bases and J dropped 3; count of bases not matched to a gene: 6. The CDR3 has 15 amino acids. The germline V gene has CDR1 KGHSH and CDR2 LQKENI. The CDR3 nucleotides are TGTGCCAGCTCACCAGGGGGTAGCGGGGTCTACGAGCAGTACTTC. Its protein is CASSPGGSGVYEQYF.

This clonotype has ten or more counts. This CDR3 reads CSVWSQKDTEAFF. CDR3 bases: TGCAGCGTTTGGTCCCAGAAGGACACTGAAGCTTTCTTT. V gene TRBV29-1 combines with J gene TRBJ1-1; D gene ambiguous. CDR3 length: 13 amino acids. Germline CDR1 and CDR2: SQVTM and ANQGSEA. V lost 5 bases and J lost 3, with 13 bases in between.

Of note for this clonotype: A read error may account for a junction end that differs from germline. The chain joins TRBV27 to TRBJ2-4, with D perhaps TRBD2 (5 bases). The CDR3 runs to 14 residues. The germline V gene encodes CDR1 MNHEY and CDR2 SMNVEV (reference sequence). The CDR3 nucleotides read TGTGCCAGCAGTTTTGGGGAGTCCAAAAACAGTCAGTACTTC. It specifies CASSFGESKNSQYF.

The V gene is TRBV20-1, the J gene TRBJ1-1; a weak D match, TRBD1 (5 bases). The CDR3 loop spans 16 amino acids. Germline CDR1 DFQATT, CDR2 SNEGSKA (reference sequence). Trimming took 3 bases from V and 4 from J, leaving 21 bases between them. Here the CDR3 reads CSARVSLGPGGTEAFF. The CDR3 DNA is TGCAGTGCTAGGGTTAGCTTGGGGCCCGGGGGCACTGAAGCTTTCTTT.